This record concerns one TCR beta chain sequence. In its sample, this clone was seen a few times. It lacks a known antigen. No base qualities exist here, and no much larger clone lies one base off it. For survey sequencing of tumor libraries, mostly around 4.9 ug of input genomic DNA was used, and two replicates were run per sample. The immunoSEQ hsTCRbeta kit was used to prepare TCRbeta libraries, following the manufacturer's instructions. Sequencing of the completed libraries took place using an Illumina NovaSeq 6000 S4 flow cell after they had been pooled to about 3.2 nM. From the authors' description of their analysis: The immunoSEQ Analyzer was used for raw data preprocessing and quality control. The analysis was limited to productive rearrangements, and each clonotype was defined by a unique CDR3 amino acid sequence. Using the R package tcR, the researchers computed the Gini-Simpson index as their estimate of repertoire clonality. Student's t test was used to compare Gini indices, while Pearson correlation assessed associations with tumor size change. In TCRdb, the immuneACCESS table is reduced to in-frame sequences with V and J assigned. These tables do not hold every clone; where another copy was compared, an unresolved V gene accounts for under half, and the others remain unexplained. The V and J calls and clone size were taken over from that table, and D and trimming were inferred from the DNA. The sample table shows 6,000 to 7,500 clones, and 40% to 55% are seen once. Roughly a quarter of the sample is held by the ten biggest clonotypes.

This record belongs to a study of neoadjuvant anti-PD-1 for oral cavity cancer (dated by TCRdb to about 2021). Study-level background: Patients mostly received three to four biweekly doses of nivolumab at 3 mg/kg before curative-intent surgical resection. A fourth nivolumab dose was given around day 43 to patients without progression, and definitive surgical resection was performed in those patients on days 50-56. Under RECIST 1.1, patients with complete response, partial response or stable disease were classed as responders, and patients with progression were classed as non-responders. A roughly 33% response rate was observed in the parent correlative cohort, in which approximately 11 patients were included. The investigation overall reported the following: The TCR analyses had only a few patients in each response group, and the authors called for validation in larger cohorts. Higher pretreatment blood Treg/Th17 ratios correlated with both higher pretreatment blood TCRbeta clonality and lower post-treatment tumor TCRbeta clonality. Larger post-treatment sizes of preexisting intratumoral clones correlated with greater tumor shrinkage, suggesting expansion of preexisting clones contributed to response.

What the time point label conveys for this sample: before neoadjuvant nivolumab. None of the patients had received prior systemic or radiation treatment, and all were newly diagnosed with stage II-IVA oral cavity squamous cell carcinoma. The cohort was made up of patients with locally advanced, HPV-negative oral cavity squamous cell carcinoma. The samples were drawn from a longitudinal correlative study tied to a single-arm phase II trial testing neoadjuvant nivolumab in oral cavity squamous cell carcinoma. Genomic DNA-based TCRbeta sequencing was performed on subject-matched pre- and post-treatment PBMCs and tumors from three responders and three non-responders. For tumor tissue, genomic DNA extraction relied on the Maxwell RSC DNA from Tissue kit. Compared with germline, V lacks 4 bases and J lacks 2 bases; bases without a gene match: 4. The CDR3 spans 14 residues, from the cysteine through the phenylalanine. Of the read, only the CDR3 DNA is kept; its 42 bases are in frame from base 1. Sequences SGHRS (CDR1) and YFSETQ (CDR2) are obtained from the germline V gene.

The V and J segments used are TRBV5-1 and TRBJ1-2, with 8 central nucleotides matching TRBD1. This sequence was found in a person aged 40-85 years with oral cavity squamous cell carcinoma. The sequenced sample was tumor tissue, obtained before nivolumab (anti-PD-1) treatment. The encoded CDR3 is CASSPRTGNYGYTF. At the DNA level, the sequence is TGCGCCAGCAGCCCCAGGACAGGGAACTATGGCTACACCTTC.